This T cell receptor beta chain emerged from a study of shared clonotypes between healthy human individuals (dated by TCRdb to about 2020). With respect to the entire study: A few men and two women, aged 18 to 49 years, made up the cohort. For each donor, three plates each were used for CD4 naive and CD4 memory, two plates were used for CD8 naive, and one plate was used for CD8 memory. To estimate repertoire size and how much clonotype sharing occurs between individuals, the study deeply sequenced the blood TCR repertoires of 5 or 6 healthy adults. Different laboratories and diverse techniques were used to prepare libraries and sequence TCR repertoires, to increase sequencing depth and limit assay-specific biases. Leukapheresis yielded between about 0.9 and 8.9 billion PBMCs per donor. The investigation overall reported the following: Naive subsets generally had larger estimated clonotype richness than memory subsets did. Incomplete sequencing was indicated by rarefaction of sorted-subset datasets, despite the large sequencing depth. Pairwise subsampling indicated that sequencing depth was expected to affect the degree of clonotype sharing among donors. Sampling was restricted to blood, and TCR repertoires in tissue are likely to differ from TCR repertoires in blood. Higher generation probabilities were observed for clonotypes shared by all four sorted-subset donors than for non-shared clonotypes. Across four donors, 4.5% to 6.5% of naive CD4, more than 3% of naive CD8, 2.3% of memory CD4, and 0.4% of memory CD8 clonotypes were shared. The small number of donors limited the genetic and exposure-history diversity represented.

Using the deep immunoSEQ assay, TCR CDR3 regions were amplified from genomic DNA by multiplex PCR. Extracted genomic DNA from each cell subset was spread evenly across all wells of several immunoSEQ 96-well plates, with each plate serving as a replicate. For sorted subsets, roughly 200 ng of genomic DNA, equivalent to some 33,000 T cell genomes, went into each replicate PCR. The purified libraries were quantified using a Qubit 3.0 fluorometer, sized with a Bioanalyzer 2100, and then quantified again using the KAPA Library Quantification kit. Each immunoSEQ 96-well plate was sequenced on its own single-read 150-cycle Illumina NextSeq 550 flow cell. In the source study's methods: Because the immunoSEQ output held only junctional sequences and lacked quality scores, the filtering could not match the filtering applied to full-length reads. Sequences were annotated with PyIR, a Python wrapper for IgBLAST v1.9, using IMGT germline references to assign V/J genes and CDR3. Reads with weak V/J assignments (E-value above 1e-6), missing CDR3, stop codons, out-of-frame junctions, or ambiguous translated residues were removed. V3J clonotypes were defined by identical inferred V gene, J gene, and CDR3 amino acid sequence. Percentage overlap between repertoires was calculated by dividing the number of shared unique clonotypes by the size of the smaller repertoire. RTK rarefaction, the Chao1 estimator, and Recon v2.1 estimates of unobserved clonotypes were used to assess repertoire richness. For all TCRbeta clonotypes obtained by the gDNA method from four donors, generation probabilities were computed with OLGA. Not all clones reach the TCRdb copy of this immuneACCESS table, which keeps in-frame sequences only. Checked studies attribute under half of the gap to unresolved V genes and leave the rest unexplained. Clone size and V and J calls were adopted from that table, with D and trimming inferred from the DNA. The sample table lists hundreds of thousands of clones, about 97% of them with a count of one. About 0.25% of the sample comes from the top ten.

CD8 naive samples were CD45RO-negative cells positively selected for CCR7, giving a CD45RA+CCR7+ population that excluded TemRA cells. Donors were healthy HIV-negative adults with no recently reported acute infections or vaccinations. Only Caucasian adults living in Nashville, Tennessee, USA were represented among the donors. After blood collection by leukapheresis, PBMCs were isolated using Ficoll-Histopaque density gradient centrifugation and then cryopreserved in the vapor phase of liquid nitrogen. Analytical flow cytometry was used to check the purity and quantity of each magnetically sorted T cell population. Genomic DNA was isolated from each sorted fraction and quantified by UV absorbance on a Nanodrop 2000c. Turning to this clone: This receptor's antigen is unknown. There are no base qualities to consult, and no much larger clone falls within one base.

The clonotype comes from a man aged 30-40 years in good health. Material: naive CD8+ T cells sorted from blood. Interpreted using the paper, the cell subset or site label stands for: CD45RA+CCR7+.

The nucleotide sequence reads as follows: TGTGCCAGCAGTTTATCCCCGGCTGGGATGCAGGGGGGCACAGATACGCAGTATTTT. Its protein product is CASSLSPAGMQGGTDTQYF. The V and J genes are TRBV27 and TRBJ2-3, and TRBD1 aligns with 7 junction nucleotides. The CDR1 and CDR2 encoded by the germline V gene (reference sequence) are MNHEY and SMNVEV. The CDR3 holds 19 amino acids from the cysteine to the phenylalanine. Here the CDR3 DNA is all that survives: 57 bases in frame from base 1. V is trimmed back by 0 bases and J by 1 base, and the junction contains 13 bases that no gene match accounts for.